This T cell receptor (beta chain) was captured by sequencing in a study of blood T cell repertoires in COVID-19. In the source study's methods: Nucleated cell number was recorded as an estimate derived from reference gene primer amplification. This table comes from immunoSEQ multiplex PCR, and its TCRdb copy is limited to in-frame clones, with some not included. V and J calls and clone size are those listed in that table; D and trimming were worked out from the DNA. Of fewer than 400,000 clones in the sample, roughly 85% were seen once. The participants were between roughly 18 and 90 years old and came from under 25 US areas. The study assigned cohorts using participant-reported clinical history. Participants in the exposed group had met a COVID-19 case in the 2 weeks before joining the study. Trimming removed 5 bases from V and 4 bases from J, with 15 bases in between. The CDR3 is 15 residues long. Germline CDR1 reads MNHEY; CDR2 reads SVGAGI.

Sequencing used PBMCs or T cells enriched from blood (not recorded which). This chain uses TRBV6-5 with TRBJ1-3; D uncertain. This receptor was obtained from a woman between 25 and 40 years old who had been exposed to COVID-19. DNA of the CDR3: TGTGCCAGCAGTAAAATCGGGGTTGGAGGAAACACCATATATTTT. Encoded protein: CASSKIGVGGNTIYF.